Below, 11 T cell receptor beta chains from the same sample are listed, as sequenced in a study of blood T cell repertoires in COVID-19. Clones were read by immunoSEQ multiplex PCR, and TCRdb kept only the in-frame ones, dropping some. The table has fewer than 200,000 clones, about 74% seen once. The specimen sequenced was peripheral blood. These receptors came from a woman older than 75 with acute or convalescent COVID-19.

The V and J genes are TRBV7-8 and TRBJ1-1; D may be TRBD1 (6 bases). The CDR3 has 15 amino acids. V shed 4 bases and J shed 4 bases, with 16 bases lying between them. Germline V gene data show CDR1 as SGHVS and CDR2 as FQNEAQ. In DNA, the CDR3 is TGTGCCAGCAGCTGGATCGGGGGGGCCGGCACTGAAGCTTTCTTT. This gives the protein CASSWIGGAGTEAFF.

In its sample, this clone was seen a few times. Within the sample, other DNA sequences also encode this same CDR3. The J gene is TRBJ2-3, the V gene TRBV28, with 9 positions matching TRBD2. CDR1 and CDR2 from the germline V gene are MDHEN and SYDVKM. Trimming cost V 4 bases and J 0 bases; bases outside gene matches: 2. The CDR3 length is 15 residues. CDR3 nucleotide sequence: TGTGCCAGCAGTTCTAGCGGGGCTAGCACAGATACGCAGTATTTT. Its protein is CASSSSGASTDTQYF.

There are many counts of this clone. The CDR3 DNA is TGTGCCATCGGGTATTCGGCAGATACGCAGTATTTT. Translated, it gives CAIGYSADTQYF. This chain uses TRBV5-4 with TRBJ2-3, with D uncertain. This CDR3 has 12 amino acids. V was cut by 9 bases and J by 4 bases, with 12 bases left in between. Germline lookup yields CDR1 SGHNT and CDR2 YYREEE (reference sequence).

The table lists this clone with a few counts. The rearrangement uses TRBV18 and TRBJ1-1; 8 bases map to TRBD1. V lost 1 base, J lost 4 bases, and 2 bases stayed unmatched. Per germline, CDR1 KGHSH and CDR2 LQKENI. The CDR3 length is 14 residues. Here the CDR3 reads CASSPQDRATEAFF. CDR3 coding DNA: TGTGCCAGCTCACCACAGGACAGGGCCACTGAAGCTTTCTTT. Based on the CDR3 plus reference TRBV18 and TRBJ1-1, the full variable domain is NAGVMQNPRHLVRRRGQEARLRCSPMKGHSHVYWYRQLPEEGLKFMVYLQKENIIDESGMPKERFSAEFPKEGPSILRIQQVVRGDSAAYFCASSPQDRATEAFFGQGTRLTVV.

The table lists this clone with a count of one. The chain joins TRBV28 to TRBJ1-1; D gene unclear. This CDR3 comprises 13 residues. Germline CDR1 reads MDHEN; CDR2 reads SYDVKM. Trimming took off 6 bases at V and 3 bases at J, with 11 bases between the two ends. CDR3 bases: TGTGCCAGCAGCCGAAGACTGTACACTGAAGCTTTCTTT. Residues: CASSRRLYTEAFF.

The V gene is TRBV27, the J gene TRBJ2-1; a possible D gene is TRBD2 (6 bases). The CDR3 is made up of 15 amino acids. Germline lookup yields CDR1 MNHEY and CDR2 SMNVEV (reference sequence). Trimming pared 3 bases from V and 1 base from J, leaving 10 bases between. Here the CDR3 reads CASSFGGGSYNEQFF. CDR3 DNA sequence: TGTGCCAGCAGTTTCGGGGGAGGTTCCTACAATGAGCAGTTCTTC.

Comment on this clone: Other DNA sequences in this specimen translate into the identical CDR3. The chain uses TRBV19 and TRBJ2-1; the D is unclear. Germline CDR1 reads LNHDA; CDR2 reads SQIVND (reference sequence). This CDR3 comprises 13 residues. V was cut by 9 bases and J by 3 bases, with 12 bases left in between. The CDR3 loop is CASISRSYNEQFF. CDR3 sequence (DNA): TGTGCCAGCATCTCGCGGAGCTACAATGAGCAGTTCTTC.

This sequence joins TRBV6-1 and TRBJ1-3, with a possible D match to TRBD1 (5 bases). The CDR3 extends over 14 amino acids. V lost 2 bases to trimming and J lost 8 bases, with 13 bases between them. Germline V gene lookup returns CDR1 MNHNS and CDR2 SASEGT. CDR3 in DNA: TGTGCCAGCAGTGAAAGGGGCCCAGCAGACACCATATATTTT. It specifies CASSERGPADTIYF.

The genes are TRBV13 and TRBJ1-1; D might be TRBD1 (5 bases). Germline V gene data show CDR1 as PRHDT and CDR2 as FYEKMQ (reference sequence). CDR3 length: 11 residues. V lost 5 bases to trimming and J lost 8 bases, with 9 bases between them. The CDR3 loop reads CASSIYREAFF. The CDR3 DNA follows: TGTGCCAGCAGCATCTACAGGGAAGCTTTCTTT.

V gene TRBV6-5 combines with J gene TRBJ2-7, with D maybe TRBD1 (5 bases). The length of the CDR3 is 13 residues. In germline, CDR1 is MNHEY, CDR2 SVGAGI. The V gene lost 2 bases and the J gene lost 10 bases, with 15 bases spanning the gap. The CDR3 region is CASSYAMQGPQYF. The CDR3 DNA reads as TGTGCCAGCAGTTACGCGATGCAGGGTCCACAGTACTTC.

The chain has TRBV19 and TRBJ1-2; 8 bases align to TRBD1. The CDR3 spans 16 residues. In germline, CDR1 is LNHDA, CDR2 SQIVND (reference sequence). V shed 3 bases and J 8 bases; nucleotides not matched to a gene: 14. CDR3 sequence reads: CASSMGRTGLYGGYTF. The CDR3 DNA sequence: TGTGCCAGTAGTATGGGGCGGACAGGGCTCTACGGCGGCTACACCTTC.